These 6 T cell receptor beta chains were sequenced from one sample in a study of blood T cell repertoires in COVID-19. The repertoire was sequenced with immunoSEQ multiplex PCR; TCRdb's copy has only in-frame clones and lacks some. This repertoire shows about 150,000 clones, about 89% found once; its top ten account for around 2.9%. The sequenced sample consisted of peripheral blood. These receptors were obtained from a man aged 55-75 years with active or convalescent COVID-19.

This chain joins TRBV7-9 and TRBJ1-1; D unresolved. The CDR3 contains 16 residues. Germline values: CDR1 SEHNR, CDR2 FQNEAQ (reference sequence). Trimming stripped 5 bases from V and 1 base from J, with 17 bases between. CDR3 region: CASSINAGFKNTEAFF. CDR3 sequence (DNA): TGTGCCAGCAGCATCAACGCCGGTTTTAAGAACACTGAAGCTTTCTTT.

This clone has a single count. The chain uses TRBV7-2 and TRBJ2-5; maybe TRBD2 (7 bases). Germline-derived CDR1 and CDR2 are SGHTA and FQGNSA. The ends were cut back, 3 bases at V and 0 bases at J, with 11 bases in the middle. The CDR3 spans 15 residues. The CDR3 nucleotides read TGTGCCAGCAGCTTCCGGGGGGCGTACCAAGAGACCCAGTACTTC. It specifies CASSFRGAYQETQYF.

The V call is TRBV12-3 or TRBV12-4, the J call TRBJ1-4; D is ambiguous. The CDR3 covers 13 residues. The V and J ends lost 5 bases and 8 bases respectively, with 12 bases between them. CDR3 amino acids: CASSLQTIEKLFF. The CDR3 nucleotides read TGTGCCAGCAGTCTACAGACTATAGAAAAACTGTTTTTT.

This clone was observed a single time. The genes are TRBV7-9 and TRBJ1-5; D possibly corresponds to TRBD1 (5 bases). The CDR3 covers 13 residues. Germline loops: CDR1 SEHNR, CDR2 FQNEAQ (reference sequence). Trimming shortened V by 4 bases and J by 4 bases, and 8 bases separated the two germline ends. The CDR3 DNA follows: TGTGCCAGCAGCTCTCAGGGAAATCAGCCCCAGCATTTT. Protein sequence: CASSSQGNQPQHF.

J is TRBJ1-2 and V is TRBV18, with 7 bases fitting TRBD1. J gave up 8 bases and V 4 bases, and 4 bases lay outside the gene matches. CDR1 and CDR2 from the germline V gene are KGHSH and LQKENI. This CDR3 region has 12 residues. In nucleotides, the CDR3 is TGTGCCAGCTCACAGGGGGCGGAGGGCTACACCTTC. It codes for CASSQGAEGYTF.

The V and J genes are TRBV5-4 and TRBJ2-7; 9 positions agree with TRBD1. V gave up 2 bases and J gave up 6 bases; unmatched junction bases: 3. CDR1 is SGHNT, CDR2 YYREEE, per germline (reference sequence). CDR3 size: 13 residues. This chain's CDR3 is CASSLWTGVEQYF. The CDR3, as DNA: TGTGCCAGCAGCTTATGGACAGGGGTCGAGCAGTACTTC.